This T cell receptor (beta chain) originates from a study of blood T cell repertoires in COVID-19. Study context: Spain, Italy and the United States supplied samples that represented acute and convalescent COVID-19. PBMCs, B-cell-depleted T cells, or T cells were the source of the cDNA or gDNA that made up the material.

The authors' processing: Estimated nucleated cell counts came from reference gene primer amplification. Measured with immunoSEQ multiplex PCR; TCRdb has only the in-frame clones, and not every one. D and trimming were read from the DNA, whereas the V and J calls and clone size are those reported in that table. This repertoire shows some 35,000 clones, over 75% found once; its top ten account for 11% to 15%. The CDR3 is made up of 15 amino acids. Per the germline V gene, CDR1 is MNHEY and CDR2 is SMNVEV (reference sequence). Trimming at V came to 4 bases and at J to 3 bases, leaving 9 bases not matched to a gene.

The genes are TRBV27 and TRBJ2-7; TRBD2 aligns across 7 bases. The receptor was derived from a man in his 60s with active COVID-19. The sample consisted of peripheral blood. The CDR3 nucleotides read TGTGCCAGCAGTTACGGGTCACTAGCGCACTACGAGCAGTACTTC. It codes for CASSYGSLAHYEQYF.